The next 8 T cell receptor beta chains were all read from a single sample in a study of T cells after yellow fever vaccination. MiXCR, applied by TCRdb to the 5' RACE reads, yields one record per CDR3 protein. The table has about 360,000 distinct CDR3 sequences, 6.2% seen once. The sample was PBMCs, taken 5 days after the yellow fever booster vaccination. The receptors shown here come from a man aged 25-45 years who received the YFV17D yellow fever vaccine.

This clonotype was observed many times. The J gene is TRBJ1-4, the V gene TRBV29-1; D is perhaps TRBD1 (5 bases). Germline lookup yields CDR1 SQVTM and CDR2 ANQGSEA. This CDR3 contains 12 residues. The germline V and J ends were trimmed by 4 bases and 8 bases, with 11 bases remaining between them. The CDR3 DNA reads TGCAGCGTTGGGGGGGAGCGGGAAAAACTGTTTTTT. Its translation: CSVGGEREKLFF.

This clonotype was seen at least ten times. The rearrangement joins TRBV7-2 to TRBJ1-6; unclear D gene. The CDR3 covers 17 residues. From germline, CDR1 is SGHTA and CDR2 FQGNSA. The V end was cut by 6 bases, the J end by 0 bases, with 15 bases between. The CDR3 nucleotides read TGTGCCAGCAGGTCCTCTGACGGAAACTCCTATAATTCACCCCTCCACTTT. This sequence encodes CASRSSDGNSYNSPLHF.

The V gene is TRBV5-5, the J gene TRBJ2-6, with D perhaps being TRBD1 or TRBD2 (5 bases each). CDR1 and CDR2 (germline): SGHKS, YYEKEE (reference sequence). V shed 7 bases and J shed 0 bases, with 17 bases lying between them. The CDR3 length is 17 residues. The CDR3 nucleotides read TGTGCCAGCGGCCCTGGGACGGTCAGCTCTGGGGCCAACGTCCTGACTTTC. Its protein is CASGPGTVSSGANVLTF. Supplemented by reference TRBV5-5 and TRBJ2-6, the full variable domain reads DAGVTQSPTHLIKTRGQQVTLRCSPISGHKSVSWYQQVLGQGPQFIFQYYEKEERGRGNFPDRFSARQFPNYSSELNVNALLLGDSALYLCASGPGTVSSGANVLTFGAGSRLTVL.

This clonotype was observed a few times. This chain uses TRBV20-1 with TRBJ1-2; D remains ambiguous. CDR1 and CDR2 from the germline V gene are DFQATT and SNEGSKA (reference sequence). This CDR3 comprises 13 residues. V lost 3 bases to trimming and J lost 2 bases, with 10 bases between them. The CDR3 reads CSASVGYNYGYTF. In nucleotides, the CDR3 is TGCAGTGCTAGTGTAGGGTACAACTATGGCTACACCTTC.

This clonotype was seen many times. The gene calls are TRBV20-1 and TRBJ2-1, with TRBD2 identical over 10 bases. This CDR3 contains 13 residues. Germline V gives CDR1 DFQATT, CDR2 SNEGSKA (reference sequence). V lost 5 bases to trimming and J lost 5 bases; unmatched junction nucleotides: 3. The CDR3 DNA sequence: TGCAGTGCTGCGGGACTAGCGAACAATGAGCAGTTCTTC. This gives the protein CSAAGLANNEQFF.

There are a few counts of this clonotype. V gene TRBV29-1 combines with J gene TRBJ2-3; tentatively, D is TRBD2 (6 bases). Germline CDR1 reads SQVTM; CDR2 reads ANQGSEA. V lost 3 bases and J 4 bases, leaving 11 bases between the germline ends. The CDR3 extends over 13 amino acids. CDR3 DNA sequence: TGCAGCGTTGACAGGACGGGGGCAGATACGCAGTATTTT. Amino acid sequence: CSVDRTGADTQYF.

This clonotype was observed a handful of times. This chain uses TRBV20-1 with TRBJ2-7, with a weak D call TRBD1 (5 bases). Trimming removed 1 base from V and 4 bases from J, with 14 bases in between. Germline V gene data show CDR1 as DFQATT and CDR2 as SNEGSKA (reference sequence). The CDR3 loop spans 14 amino acids. CDR3 loop: CSARAVTASYEQYF. CDR3 in DNA: TGCAGTGCTAGAGCTGTGACAGCCTCATACGAGCAGTACTTC.

This clonotype was recorded at least ten times. This rearrangement joins TRBV24-1 to TRBJ2-5; 13 positions match TRBD2. V was pared by 4 bases and J by 3 bases, with 4 bases of the junction left unmatched. The germline CDR1 and CDR2 sequences are KGHDR and SFDVKD. The CDR3 is made up of 16 amino acids. The CDR3, as DNA: TGTGCCACCAGTGACCCCGGACTAGCGGGAGAAGAGACCCAGTACTTC. The encoded protein is CATSDPGLAGEETQYF.